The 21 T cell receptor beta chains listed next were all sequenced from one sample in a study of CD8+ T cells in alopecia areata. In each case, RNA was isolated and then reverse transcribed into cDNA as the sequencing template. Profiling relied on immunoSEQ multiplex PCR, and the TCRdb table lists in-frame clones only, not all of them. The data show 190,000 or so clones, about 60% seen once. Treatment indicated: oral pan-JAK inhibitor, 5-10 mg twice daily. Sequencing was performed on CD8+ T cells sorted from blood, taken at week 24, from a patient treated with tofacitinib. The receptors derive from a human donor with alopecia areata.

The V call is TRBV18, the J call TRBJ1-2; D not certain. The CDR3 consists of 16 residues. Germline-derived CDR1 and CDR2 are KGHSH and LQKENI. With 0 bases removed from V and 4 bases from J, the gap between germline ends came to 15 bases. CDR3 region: CASSPPIPRVVYGYTF. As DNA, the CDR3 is TGTGCCAGCTCACCACCGATCCCCAGAGTGGTCTATGGCTACACCTTC. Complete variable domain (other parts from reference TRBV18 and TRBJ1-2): NAGVMQNPRHLVRRRGQEARLRCSPMKGHSHVYWYRQLPEEGLKFMVYLQKENIIDESGMPKERFSAEFPKEGPSILRIQQVVRGDSAAYFCASSPPIPRVVYGYTFGSGTRLTVV.

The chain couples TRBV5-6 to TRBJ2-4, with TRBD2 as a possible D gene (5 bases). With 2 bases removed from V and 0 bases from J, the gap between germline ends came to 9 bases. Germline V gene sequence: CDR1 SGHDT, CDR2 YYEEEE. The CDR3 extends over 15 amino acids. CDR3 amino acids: CASSFEGLAKNIQYF. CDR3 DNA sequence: TGTGCCAGCAGCTTTGAGGGATTAGCCAAAAACATTCAGTACTTC.

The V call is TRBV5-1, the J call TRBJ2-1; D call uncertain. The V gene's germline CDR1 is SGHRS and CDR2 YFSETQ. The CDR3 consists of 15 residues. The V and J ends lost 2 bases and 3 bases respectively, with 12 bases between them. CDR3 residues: CASSLNSAHYNEQFF. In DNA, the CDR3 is TGCGCCAGCAGCTTAAATTCTGCCCACTACAATGAGCAGTTCTTC.

CDR3 DNA sequence: TGTGCCTGGAGTGTAGGGACAGCCCGATATGGCTACACCTTC. It yields the protein CAWSVGTARYGYTF. V is TRBV30 and J is TRBJ1-2; 7 nucleotides line up with TRBD1. This CDR3 spans 14 amino acids. Trimming cost V 0 bases and J 5 bases; bases outside gene matches: 6. Germline V lookup: CDR1 GTSNPN, CDR2 SVGIG (reference sequence).

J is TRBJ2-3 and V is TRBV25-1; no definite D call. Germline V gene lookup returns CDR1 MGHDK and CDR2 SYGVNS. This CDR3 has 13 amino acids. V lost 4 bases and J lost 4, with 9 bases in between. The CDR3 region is CASSGSGSDTQYF. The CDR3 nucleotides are TGTGCCAGCAGTGGAAGTGGTTCAGATACGCAGTATTTT.

CDR3 nucleotides: TGTGCCAGCAGTCGCACCGGACAGGTCGTGGAGCAGTACTTC. Protein sequence: CASSRTGQVVEQYF. V is TRBV27 and J is TRBJ2-7, with 7 bases identical to TRBD1. Germline V CDR1 and CDR2: MNHEY, SMNVEV (reference sequence). V shed 5 bases, J shed 7 bases, and the junction held 11 bases outside the gene matches. The CDR3 spans 14 residues.

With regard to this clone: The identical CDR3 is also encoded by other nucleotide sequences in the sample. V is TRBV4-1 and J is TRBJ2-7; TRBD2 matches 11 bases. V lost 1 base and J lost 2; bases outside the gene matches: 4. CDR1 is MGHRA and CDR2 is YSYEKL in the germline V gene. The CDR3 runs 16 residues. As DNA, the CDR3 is TGCGCCAGCAGCCAAGTGAGTAGCGGGGGGGCCTACGAGCAGTACTTC. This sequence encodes CASSQVSSGGAYEQYF.

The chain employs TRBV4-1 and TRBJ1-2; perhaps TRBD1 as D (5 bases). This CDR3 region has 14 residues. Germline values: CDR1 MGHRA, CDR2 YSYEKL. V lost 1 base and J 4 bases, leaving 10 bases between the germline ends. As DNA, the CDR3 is TGCGCCAGCAGCCAAGTGAGGAGGGGCTATGGCTACACCTTC. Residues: CASSQVRRGYGYTF.

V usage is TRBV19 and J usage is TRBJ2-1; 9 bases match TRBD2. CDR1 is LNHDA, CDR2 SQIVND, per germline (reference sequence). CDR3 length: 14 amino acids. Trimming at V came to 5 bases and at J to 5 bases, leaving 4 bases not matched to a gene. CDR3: CASSWSSGDNEQFF. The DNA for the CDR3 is TGTGCCAGTAGTTGGTCTAGCGGGGACAATGAGCAGTTCTTC.

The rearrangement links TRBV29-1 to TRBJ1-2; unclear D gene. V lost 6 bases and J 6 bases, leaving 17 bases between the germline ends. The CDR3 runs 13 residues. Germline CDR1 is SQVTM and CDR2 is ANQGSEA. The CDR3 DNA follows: TGCAGCGTCCCCTCCCCGGGTCTGGATGGCTACACCTTC. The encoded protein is CSVPSPGLDGYTF.

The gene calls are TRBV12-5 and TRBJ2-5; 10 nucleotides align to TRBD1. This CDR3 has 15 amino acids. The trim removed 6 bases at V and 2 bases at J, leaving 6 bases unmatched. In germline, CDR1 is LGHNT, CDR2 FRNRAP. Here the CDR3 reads CASGPLDRGQETQYF. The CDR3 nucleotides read TGTGCTAGTGGACCTTTGGACAGGGGGCAAGAGACCCAGTACTTC.

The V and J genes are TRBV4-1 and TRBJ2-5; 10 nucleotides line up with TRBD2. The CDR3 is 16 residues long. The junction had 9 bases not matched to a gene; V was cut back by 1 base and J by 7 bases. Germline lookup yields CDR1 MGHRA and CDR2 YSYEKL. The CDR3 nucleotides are TGCGCCAGCAGCCAAGGCAAGCGGGGGGGCCGAGGGACCCAGTACTTC. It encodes CASSQGKRGGRGTQYF.

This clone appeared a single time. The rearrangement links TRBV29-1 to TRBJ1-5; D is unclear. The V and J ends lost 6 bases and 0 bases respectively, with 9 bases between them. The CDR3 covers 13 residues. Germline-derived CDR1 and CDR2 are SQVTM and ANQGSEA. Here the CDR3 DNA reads TGCAGCGTAGAAACCAGTAGCAATCAGCCCCAGCATTTT. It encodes CSVETSSNQPQHF.

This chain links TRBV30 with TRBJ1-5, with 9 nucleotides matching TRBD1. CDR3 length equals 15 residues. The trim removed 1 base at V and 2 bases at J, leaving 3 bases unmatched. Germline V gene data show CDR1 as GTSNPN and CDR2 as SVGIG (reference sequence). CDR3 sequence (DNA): TGTGCCTGGAGTGGCTGGGACAGGGGCAATCAGCCCCAGCATTTT. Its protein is CAWSGWDRGNQPQHF.

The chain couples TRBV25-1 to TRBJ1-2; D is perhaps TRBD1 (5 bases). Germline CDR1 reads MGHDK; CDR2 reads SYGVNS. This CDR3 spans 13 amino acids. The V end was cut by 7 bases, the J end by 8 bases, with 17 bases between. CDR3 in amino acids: CASTGEAGLGYTF. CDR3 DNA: TGTGCCAGCACGGGGGAGGCAGGCCTCGGCTACACCTTC.

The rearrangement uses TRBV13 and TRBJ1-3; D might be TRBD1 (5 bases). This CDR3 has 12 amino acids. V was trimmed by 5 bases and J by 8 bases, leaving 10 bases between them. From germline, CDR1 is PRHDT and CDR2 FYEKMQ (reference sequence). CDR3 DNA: TGTGCCAGCAGCCCTGGGGCGGACACCATATATTTT. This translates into CASSPGADTIYF.

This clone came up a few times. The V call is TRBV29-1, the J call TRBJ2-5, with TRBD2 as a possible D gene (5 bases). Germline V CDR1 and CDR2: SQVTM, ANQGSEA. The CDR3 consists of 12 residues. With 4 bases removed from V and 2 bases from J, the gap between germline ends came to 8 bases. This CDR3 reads CSVVGLQETQYF. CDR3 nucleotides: TGCAGCGTTGTTGGACTGCAAGAGACCCAGTACTTC. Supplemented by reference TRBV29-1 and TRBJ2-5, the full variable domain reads SAVISQKPSRDICQRGTSLTIQCQVDSQVTMMFWYRQQPGQSLTLIATANQGSEATYESGFVIDKFPISRPNLTFSTLTVSNMSPEDSSIYLCSVVGLQETQYFGPGTRLLVL.

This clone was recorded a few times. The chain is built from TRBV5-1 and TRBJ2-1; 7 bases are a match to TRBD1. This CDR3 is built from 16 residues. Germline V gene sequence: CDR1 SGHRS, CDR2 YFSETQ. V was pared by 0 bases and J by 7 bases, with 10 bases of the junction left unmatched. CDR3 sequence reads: CASSLAPDRVPNEQFF. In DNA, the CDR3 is TGCGCCAGCAGCTTGGCTCCAGACAGGGTACCGAATGAGCAGTTCTTC.

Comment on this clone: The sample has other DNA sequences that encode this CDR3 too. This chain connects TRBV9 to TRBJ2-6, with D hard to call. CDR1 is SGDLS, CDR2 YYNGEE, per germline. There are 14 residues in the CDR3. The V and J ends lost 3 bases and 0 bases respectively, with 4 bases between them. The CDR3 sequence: CASSADSGANVLTF. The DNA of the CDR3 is TGTGCCAGCAGCGCGGACTCTGGGGCCAACGTCCTGACTTTC.

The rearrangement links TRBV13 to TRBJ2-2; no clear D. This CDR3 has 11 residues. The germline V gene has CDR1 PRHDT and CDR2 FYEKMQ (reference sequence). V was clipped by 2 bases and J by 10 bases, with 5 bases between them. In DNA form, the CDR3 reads TGTGCCAGCAGCTTATCAGTGGAGCTGTTTTTT. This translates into CASSLSVELFF.

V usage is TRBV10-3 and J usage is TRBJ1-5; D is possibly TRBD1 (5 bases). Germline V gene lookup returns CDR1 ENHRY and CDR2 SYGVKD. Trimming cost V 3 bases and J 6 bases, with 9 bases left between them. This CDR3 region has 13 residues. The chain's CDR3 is CAISESGGQPQHF. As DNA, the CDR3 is TGTGCCATCAGTGAATCCGGGGGTCAGCCCCAGCATTTT.